A single sample gave rise to the 6 T cell receptor beta chains below, sequenced in a study of cytomegalovirus exposure and HLA in healthy donors. The PCR was carried out with 60 Vbeta primers and 13 Jbeta primers. Sequencing used immunoSEQ multiplex PCR; TCRdb keeps in-frame clones, though not all of them. The specimen's table records 130,000 or so clones. Sequences were obtained from PBMCs. The receptor set was obtained from a woman aged 40 to 50 in good health and CMV-seronegative.

The V call is TRBV27, the J call TRBJ2-7; 9 bases match TRBD1. The V gene end was trimmed by 8 bases and the J gene end by 1 base; junction bases not matched to a gene: 6. The CDR3 is 14 residues long. Germline CDR1 and CDR2: MNHEY and SMNVEV (reference sequence). The CDR3 DNA reads as TGTGCCAGCGCCCGGGACAGGGCGTCCTACGAGCAGTACTTC. This gives the protein CASARDRASYEQYF.

The V and J genes are TRBV2 and TRBJ2-3; D not certain. Looked up from germline, CDR1 is SNHLY and CDR2 is FYNNEI. CDR3 length: 18 amino acids. The V gene lost 3 bases and the J gene lost 0 bases, with 19 bases spanning the gap. The CDR3 loop reads CASSDPSPKWRSTDTQYF. The CDR3 bases are TGTGCCAGCAGTGACCCGTCCCCGAAGTGGCGGAGCACAGATACGCAGTATTTT.

The chain couples TRBV19 to TRBJ2-3; possibly TRBD1 for D (5 bases). V lost 3 bases to trimming and J lost 4 bases, with 11 bases between them. CDR1 and CDR2 from the germline V gene are LNHDA and SQIVND (reference sequence). The CDR3 contains 14 residues. The CDR3 here is CASSISRGPDTQYF. In DNA, the CDR3 is TGTGCCAGTAGTATTAGTAGGGGTCCAGATACGCAGTATTTT.

The CDR3: CASSLESQNTEAFF. CDR3 nucleotides: TGTGCCAGCAGCTTGGAGAGCCAGAACACTGAAGCTTTCTTT. V is TRBV5-4 and J is TRBJ1-1; D not resolved. The length of the CDR3 is 14 residues. V shed 0 bases and J shed 1 base, with 7 bases lying between them. From germline, CDR1 is SGHNT and CDR2 YYREEE (reference sequence).

The chain carries TRBV11-2 and TRBJ2-7; 9 nucleotides align to TRBD1. This CDR3 spans 17 amino acids. Trimming removed 0 bases from V and 2 bases from J; junction bases left unmatched: 8. CDR1 is SGHAT and CDR2 is FQNNGV in the germline V gene. The CDR3 DNA is TGTGCCAGCAGCTTAGAGTCCCAGGGACAGGGTACCTACGAGCAGTACTTC. Its translation: CASSLESQGQGTYEQYF. The full variable domain, its missing parts supplied by reference TRBV11-2 and TRBJ2-7, is EAGVAQSPRYKIIEKRQSVAFWCNPISGHATLYWYQQILGQGPKLLIQFQNNGVVDDSQLPKDRFSAERLKGVDSTLKIQPAKLEDSAVYLCASSLESQGQGTYEQYFGPGTRLTVT.

The chain combines TRBV6-5 with TRBJ2-5, with unresolved D. The J call could be wrong; TRBJ2-7 is a better fit for the DNA end. This CDR3 contains 13 residues. From germline, CDR1 is MNHEY and CDR2 SVGAGI. This CDR3 reads CASSSTETYEQYF. The CDR3 nucleotides read TGTGCCAGCAGCTCGACTGAAACCTACGAGCAGTACTTC.